These 15 T cell receptor beta chains share one sample of origin, sequenced in a study of cytomegalovirus exposure and HLA in healthy donors. Researchers ran the PCR with 60 Vbeta and 13 Jbeta primers. Clones were sequenced by immunoSEQ multiplex PCR, and TCRdb holds only the in-frame ones, with some missing. The table shows 150,000 to 200,000 clones, with around 75% occurring only once. Specimen: PBMCs. The receptors shown here come from a woman aged 40 to 55 in good health and CMV-seropositive.

This clone occurred a few times. CDR3: CASSINRDGRYEQYF. DNA of the CDR3: TGTGCCAGTAGTATTAACAGGGATGGTCGATACGAGCAGTACTTC. V is TRBV19 and J is TRBJ2-7; TRBD1 is a possible D gene (6 bases). Trimming took 3 bases from V and 4 from J, leaving 16 bases between them. From germline, CDR1 is LNHDA and CDR2 SQIVND (reference sequence). The CDR3 runs to 15 residues.

The chain links TRBV7-9 to TRBJ1-2; D remains ambiguous. This CDR3 is 14 amino acids long. Trimming stripped 4 bases from V and 1 base from J, with 10 bases between. Germline CDR1 and CDR2: SEHNR and FQNEAQ (reference sequence). The CDR3 bases are TGTGCCAGCAGCTCAATAGTTGATAACTATGGCTACACCTTC. Protein: CASSSIVDNYGYTF.

The chain carries TRBV19 and TRBJ2-5; weak D call: TRBD2 (6 bases). CDR1 and CDR2 from the germline V gene are LNHDA and SQIVND (reference sequence). This CDR3 region has 13 residues. Trimming removed 6 bases at V and 1 base at J, with 9 bases between. The CDR3 sequence is CASSGGSQETQYF. CDR3 DNA: TGTGCCAGTAGCGGGGGATCCCAAGAGACCCAGTACTTC.

This clone was observed once. This sequence joins TRBV5-1 and TRBJ2-2; TRBD1 aligns across 10 bases. J lost 7 bases, V lost 1 base, and 10 bases had no gene match. This CDR3 region has 17 residues. Germline CDR1 is SGHRS and CDR2 is YFSETQ. The CDR3 loop reads CASSLFGTGVPGGELFF. The CDR3 bases are TGCGCCAGCAGCTTGTTTGGGACAGGGGTTCCCGGCGGGGAGCTGTTTTTT. The variable domain in full, completed from reference TRBV5-1 and TRBJ2-2, reads KAGVTQTPRYLIKTRGQQVTLSCSPISGHRSVSWYQQTPGQGLQFLFEYFSETQRNKGNFPGRFSGRQFSNSRSEMNVSTLELGDSALYLCASSLFGTGVPGGELFFGEGSRLTVL.

The chain uses TRBV4-2 and TRBJ2-5, with 7 bases identical to TRBD2. This CDR3 contains 16 residues. Trimming at V came to 0 bases and at J to 5 bases, leaving 9 bases not matched to a gene. CDR1 and CDR2 (germline): LGHNA, YNFKEQ. This chain's CDR3 is CASSQDSGERSETQYF. The CDR3 DNA reads as TGTGCCAGCAGCCAAGACAGCGGGGAGCGAAGTGAGACCCAGTACTTC.

V and J are TRBV6-1 and TRBJ2-2, with 8 nucleotides matching TRBD1. Germline V lookup: CDR1 MNHNS, CDR2 SASEGT. J gave up 4 bases and V 4 bases, and 8 bases lay outside the gene matches. This CDR3 contains 16 residues. CDR3 residues: CASSVSGGMITGELFF. CDR3 in DNA: TGTGCCAGCAGTGTGTCAGGGGGCATGATCACCGGGGAGCTGTTTTTT.

This chain uses TRBV5-1 with TRBJ2-3, with D maybe TRBD1 (7 bases). Germline V lookup: CDR1 SGHRS, CDR2 YFSETQ. Trimming cost V 0 bases and J 0 bases, with 17 bases left between them. The CDR3 extends over 18 amino acids. CDR3 sequence reads: CASSLGRGQGGSTDTQYF. CDR3 nucleotides: TGCGCCAGCAGCTTGGGAAGGGGGCAGGGAGGAAGCACAGATACGCAGTATTTT.

This clone showed up just a few times. In DNA, the CDR3 is TGTGCCAGCAGTTCGGATTCAATGGGAGAAGATACGCAGTATTTT. The encoded protein is CASSSDSMGEDTQYF. V and J are TRBV27 and TRBJ2-3; a weak D match, TRBD2 (5 bases). V was pared by 4 bases and J by 5 bases, with 16 bases between. Germline CDR1 is MNHEY and CDR2 is SMNVEV (reference sequence). This CDR3 contains 15 residues.

The J gene is TRBJ2-3, the V gene TRBV27; D not resolved. V gave up 5 bases and J gave up 2 bases, with 8 bases separating them. Germline values: CDR1 MNHEY, CDR2 SMNVEV (reference sequence). This CDR3 is 13 amino acids long. The CDR3 DNA reads as TGTGCCAGCAGTCAGAGGATCACAGATACGCAGTATTTT. This translates into CASSQRITDTQYF.

V gene TRBV19 combines with J gene TRBJ2-5; D not certain. Germline V lookup: CDR1 LNHDA, CDR2 SQIVND (reference sequence). Trimming left V 3 bases short and J 0 bases short, with 8 bases between. CDR3 length equals 14 residues. The CDR3: CASSIGSDQETQYF. CDR3 DNA sequence: TGTGCCAGTAGTATCGGGTCAGACCAAGAGACCCAGTACTTC.

Only one count was recorded for this clone. The chain combines TRBV6-1 with TRBJ1-1, with 9 bases identical to TRBD1. The CDR3 is 16 amino acids. Per germline, CDR1 MNHNS and CDR2 SASEGT. Trimming took 4 bases from V and 10 from J; bases not matched to a gene: 16. Here the CDR3 DNA reads TGTGCCAGCAGTGCTCACTCCAGACAGGGGGGAGTGGGAGCTTTCTTT. It encodes CASSAHSRQGGVGAFF.

CDR3 sequence: CAISEAAGPNTEAFF. Written as DNA, the CDR3 is TGTGCCATCAGTGAGGCGGCAGGGCCAAACACTGAAGCTTTCTTT. The chain links TRBV10-3 to TRBJ1-1, with D maybe TRBD1 (5 bases). CDR1 is ENHRY and CDR2 is SYGVKD in the germline V gene. V was clipped by 2 bases and J by 2 bases, with 12 bases between them. This CDR3 region has 15 residues.

V is TRBV2 and J is TRBJ2-6; 7 positions agree with TRBD1. This CDR3 is 15 amino acids long. Germline V CDR1 and CDR2: SNHLY, FYNNEI. V shed 7 bases, J shed 1 base, and the junction held 4 bases outside the gene matches. The CDR3 sequence is CASNTGVSGANVLTF. CDR3 sequence (DNA): TGTGCCAGCAACACAGGGGTTTCTGGGGCCAACGTCCTGACTTTC.

In DNA form, the CDR3 reads TGTGCCAGCAGTTTATTTGCCGGGGGGCGGGGAACTGAAGCTTTCTTT. Translated: CASSLFAGGRGTEAFF. The chain uses TRBV27 and TRBJ1-1, with D perhaps TRBD1 (6 bases). There are 16 residues in the CDR3. With 1 base removed from V and 5 bases from J, the gap between germline ends came to 17 bases. Per the germline V gene, CDR1 is MNHEY and CDR2 is SMNVEV (reference sequence).

For the CDR3, the DNA is TGTGCCTTAACGACAGGCGGGAATCAGCCCCAGCATTTT. Protein product: CALTTGGNQPQHF. The chain has TRBV30 and TRBJ1-5; maybe TRBD1 (6 bases). Germline values: CDR1 GTSNPN, CDR2 SVGIG (reference sequence). The CDR3 is 13 residues long. The V end lost 7 bases, the J end lost 4 bases, and 14 bases lay between the germline ends. Variable domain in full (rest from reference TRBV30 and TRBJ1-5): SQTIHQWPATLVQPVGSPLSLECTVEGTSNPNLYWYRQAAGRGLQLLFYSVGIGQISSEVPQNLSASRPQDRQFILSSKKLLLSDSGFYLCALTTGGNQPQHFGDGTRLSIL.